These 18 T cell receptor beta chains came from one sample sequenced in a study of Graves' ophthalmopathy and Graves' hyperthyroidism. Amplification targeted the TCR beta CDR3 regions, with RNA transcripts as the source material. In the first round, RT-PCR was carried out with HTBI primers, and a multiplex PCR formed the second round. TCRdb re-analysed the multiplex PCR reads in MiXCR, keeping a single row per CDR3 protein. The table includes about 700,000 distinct CDR3 sequences, about 40% detected once. Sequencing was performed on peripheral blood. The source of these receptors is an adult man with Graves' ophthalmopathy.

This clonotype was seen repeatedly, ten times or more. The chain is built from TRBV12-3 or TRBV12-4 and TRBJ1-4, with unresolved D. The CDR3 is made up of 14 amino acids. Trimming took off 4 bases at V and 6 bases at J, with 12 bases between the two ends. The CDR3 DNA follows: TGTGCCAGCAGTTATGGCCCCGAGGATGAAAAACTGTTTTTT. Translating gives CASSYGPEDEKLFF.

The V gene is TRBV11-3, the J gene TRBJ2-2, with 7 positions matching TRBD2. The V segment lost 3 bases and the J segment 5 bases; nucleotides outside the gene matches: 12. The CDR3 covers 17 residues. Germline V gene lookup returns CDR1 SGHNT and CDR2 YENEEA. CDR3 coding DNA: TGTGCCAGCAGCTTTTGGGAGCTTAGCGGGTATACCGGGGAGCTGTTTTTT. As protein: CASSFWELSGYTGELFF.

The CDR3 spells CSVQGGPEAFF. DNA of the CDR3: TGCAGCGTACAGGGGGGTCCTGAAGCTTTCTTT. The chain links TRBV29-1 to TRBJ1-1; 8 bases are shared with TRBD1. The CDR3 contains 11 residues. V was clipped by 6 bases and J by 6 bases; unmatched bases: 3. Germline assignment: CDR1 SQVTM and CDR2 ANQGSEA.

This clonotype appeared many times. The chain is built from TRBV2 and TRBJ1-1; 9 nucleotides match TRBD1. The germline V gene has CDR1 SNHLY and CDR2 FYNNEI. The CDR3 length is 13 residues. Trimming cost V 6 bases and J 5 bases; bases outside gene matches: 4. The DNA of the CDR3 is TGTGCCAGCAGGGACAGGGGTGGAACTGAAGCTTTCTTT. This encodes CASRDRGGTEAFF.

V usage is TRBV10-3 and J usage is TRBJ1-1, with unresolved D. V was pared by 11 bases and J by 7 bases, with 17 bases between. The CDR3 contains 12 residues. From germline, CDR1 is ENHRY and CDR2 SYGVKD. CDR3 bases: TGTGCCTCGGGTTCCATGAATAATGAAGCTTTCTTT. This sequence encodes CASGSMNNEAFF.

The chain couples TRBV10-2 to TRBJ1-4; D might be TRBD1 (5 bases). This CDR3 region has 14 residues. CDR1 WSHSY and CDR2 SAAADI come from the germline V gene. Trimming shortened V by 2 bases and J by 11 bases, and 15 bases separated the two germline ends. DNA of the CDR3: TGCGCCAGCAGTGAGGAAACGGGGACCGGTAAACTGTTTTTT. Translation gives CASSEETGTGKLFF.

At least ten counts were recorded for this clonotype. The V and J genes are TRBV25-1 and TRBJ1-1; D remains ambiguous. CDR3 length: 11 residues. V dropped 6 bases and J dropped 6 bases, with 8 bases sitting between them. From germline, CDR1 is MGHDK and CDR2 SYGVNS. The CDR3 region has the DNA TGTGCCAGCAGGGCAGGTCCTGAAGCTTTCTTT. Encoded protein: CASRAGPEAFF.

This clonotype was seen repeatedly, ten times or more. The J gene is TRBJ1-1, the V gene TRBV14; D is ambiguous. The CDR3 contains 13 residues. The germline gives CDR1 SGHDN, CDR2 FVKESK. Trimming removed 5 bases at V and 2 bases at J, with 9 bases between. This CDR3 reads CASSDLGNTEAFF. The CDR3 coding sequence is TGTGCCAGCAGCGACCTGGGTAACACTGAAGCTTTCTTT.

In this sample, this clonotype turned up many times. The chain couples TRBV15 to TRBJ2-6; tentative D call: TRBD2 (6 bases). The CDR3 has 15 residues. With 5 bases removed from V and 1 base from J, the gap between germline ends came to 9 bases. CDR1 is LNHNV, CDR2 YYDKDF, per germline (reference sequence). DNA for the CDR3: TGTGCCACCAGCCGGAGGGATTCTGGGGCCAACGTCCTGACTTTC. As protein: CATSRRDSGANVLTF.

The rearrangement links TRBV15 to TRBJ1-5; D is unclear. This CDR3 has 17 amino acids. Germline V gene lookup returns CDR1 LNHNV and CDR2 YYDKDF (reference sequence). CDR3 nucleotide sequence: TGTACCCCTTCCCTGAGGATGGGATCGTATAGCAATCAGCCCCAGCATTTT. Residues: CTPSLRMGSYSNQPQHF.

CDR3 sequence: CSVEVRGATGELFF. The CDR3 DNA reads TGCAGCGTTGAGGTCAGGGGGGCCACCGGGGAGCTGTTTTTT. V and J are TRBV29-1 and TRBJ2-2, with a tentative D call TRBD1 (7 bases). The CDR3 is 14 amino acids. Trimming removed 3 bases at V and 4 bases at J, with 12 bases between. CDR1 and CDR2 from the germline V gene are SQVTM and ANQGSEA.

This clonotype appeared many times. The chain uses TRBV4-1 and TRBJ2-5; no definite D call. The CDR3 contains 15 residues. In germline, CDR1 is MGHRA, CDR2 YSYEKL. V lost 3 bases and J 0 bases, leaving 11 bases between the germline ends. The CDR3: CASSQRGGYQETQYF. CDR3 sequence (DNA): TGCGCCAGCAGCCAGCGTGGTGGGTACCAAGAGACCCAGTACTTC.

This clonotype has a count of ten or more. J is TRBJ1-2 and V is TRBV25-1; D unclear. CDR3 size: 15 residues. In germline, CDR1 is MGHDK, CDR2 SYGVNS. Deletions cut 1 base from V and 0 bases from J, with 9 bases between. DNA for the CDR3: TGTGCCAGCAGTGAATCCGCTTTCGCTAACTATGGCTACACCTTC. It translates to CASSESAFANYGYTF.

This clonotype was seen at least ten times. This chain uses TRBV12-3 or TRBV12-4 with TRBJ2-7; 7 bases map to TRBD1. This CDR3 has 14 residues. V was pared by 5 bases and J by 3 bases, with 7 bases of the junction left unmatched. CDR3 sequence (DNA): TGTGCCAGCAGTAGACAGGGAGACCTCTACGAGCAGTACTTC. The encoded protein is CASSRQGDLYEQYF.

This clonotype was recorded once. The V gene is TRBV29-1, the J gene TRBJ2-5, with D possibly being TRBD2 (7 bases). Germline V gene sequence: CDR1 SQVTM, CDR2 ANQGSEA. The CDR3 has 13 residues. The V gene lost 6 bases and the J gene lost 6 bases, with 17 bases spanning the gap. The CDR3 protein is CSVLGGARQTQYF. DNA of the CDR3: TGCAGCGTCTTAGGGGGGGCCCGGCAGACCCAGTACTTC. The whole variable domain, filled in from reference TRBV29-1 and TRBJ2-5, reads SAVISQKPSRDICQRGTSLTIQCQVDSQVTMMFWYRQQPGQSLTLIATANQGSEATYESGFVIDKFPISRPNLTFSTLTVSNMSPEDSSIYLCSVLGGARQTQYFGPGTRLLVL.

This chain links TRBV7-9 with TRBJ2-7; perhaps TRBD2 as D (5 bases). Looked up from germline, CDR1 is SEHNR and CDR2 is FQNEAQ (reference sequence). The V gene lost 1 base and the J gene lost 5 bases, with 9 bases spanning the gap. The length of the CDR3 is 13 residues. The DNA of the CDR3 is TGTGCCAGCAGCTTAGGAGGGATTCACGAGCAGTACTTC. This codes for CASSLGGIHEQYF.

This clonotype was counted between two and nine times. This CDR3 is CASSFWQGAETQYF. The CDR3 DNA sequence: TGTGCCAGCAGCTTCTGGCAGGGTGCTGAGACCCAGTACTTC. V and J are TRBV7-2 and TRBJ2-5, with D possibly being TRBD1 (5 bases). This CDR3 has 14 residues. Germline V gives CDR1 SGHTA, CDR2 FQGNSA. V shed 3 bases and J shed 5 bases, with 13 bases lying between them.

On this clonotype: Given a much more abundant clone one base away, this may be a read error. J is TRBJ2-7 and V is TRBV4-2; TRBD1 aligns across 9 bases. The germline CDR1 and CDR2 sequences are LGHNA and YNFKEQ. The CDR3 runs 17 residues. The CDR3 loop reads CASSPWGDRELSYEEYF. In DNA form, the CDR3 reads TGTGCCAGCAGCCCCTGGGGGGACAGGGAATTAAGCTACGAGGAGTACTTC.